The 26 T cell receptor beta chains reported below all come from one sample, sequenced in a study of T cell responses to AZD1222 COVID-19 vaccine. Repertoires were generated with immunoSEQ multiplex PCR, while TCRdb's copy carries only in-frame clones and drops some. Of 160,000 or so clones listed, approximately 90% are singletons. Sample: peripheral blood, taken on day 0 of AZD1222 vaccination. These receptors were obtained from an adult in good health.

This clone showed up just a few times. DNA of the CDR3: TGTGCCAGCAGCCTAAGACAGGGGTCTGGGACCGGGGAGCTGTTTTTT. This codes for CASSLRQGSGTGELFF. This chain links TRBV2 with TRBJ2-2; TRBD1 aligns across 8 bases. Germline values: CDR1 SNHLY, CDR2 FYNNEI. Trimming removed 6 bases from V and 5 bases from J; junction bases left unmatched: 11. The CDR3 consists of 16 residues.

The chain has TRBV11-3 and TRBJ2-1, with a possible D match to TRBD2 (5 bases). The CDR3 totals 15 residues. Germline CDR1 SGHNT, CDR2 YENEEA. V lost 5 bases to trimming and J lost 9 bases, with 20 bases between them. The CDR3 is CASSTSRRSRGEQFF. The CDR3 bases are TGTGCCAGCAGCACGAGCCGACGGTCCCGGGGTGAGCAGTTCTTC.

CDR3 loop: CASSRRTENYGYTF. CDR3 in DNA: TGCGCCAGCAGTAGGAGGACGGAAAACTATGGCTACACCTTC. This chain joins TRBV5-1 and TRBJ1-2; D unclear. This CDR3 is built from 14 residues. Germline assignment: CDR1 SGHRS and CDR2 YFSETQ. V was cut by 5 bases and J by 2 bases, with 13 bases left in between.

V is TRBV27 and J is TRBJ1-5, with D unclear. CDR3 length: 15 residues. Trimming pared 0 bases from V and 5 bases from J, leaving 11 bases between. Germline V gives CDR1 MNHEY, CDR2 SMNVEV (reference sequence). The CDR3 loop reads CASSLSSGLDQPQHF. The CDR3 DNA reads TGTGCCAGCAGTTTATCGAGTGGTTTGGATCAGCCCCAGCATTTT.

The chain links TRBV28 to TRBJ2-3; 8 bases are a match to TRBD1. The CDR3 sequence is 14 residues long. Trimming removed 6 bases from V and 5 bases from J; junction bases left unmatched: 7. Germline V gene sequence: CDR1 MDHEN, CDR2 SYDVKM. The chain's CDR3 is CASSKDRVLDTQYF. CDR3 bases: TGTGCCAGCAGCAAGGACAGGGTTTTAGATACGCAGTATTTT.

V usage is TRBV29-1 and J usage is TRBJ2-1, with 10 bases lining up with TRBD2. Trimming cost V 4 bases and J 7 bases; bases outside gene matches: 4. Germline V CDR1 and CDR2: SQVTM, ANQGSEA. This CDR3 contains 13 residues. In nucleotides, the CDR3 is TGCAGCGTTGGACTAGCGGGTTTAAATGAGCAGTTCTTC. This sequence encodes CSVGLAGLNEQFF.

The CDR3 DNA reads as TGTGCCAGCAGCTTAGAGGCGGGGGGGACCGGGGAGCTGTTTTTT. Translation: CASSLEAGGTGELFF. V is TRBV7-2 and J is TRBJ2-2; 9 bases are shared with TRBD2. The CDR3 length is 15 residues. V dropped 1 base and J dropped 5; count of bases not matched to a gene: 2. CDR1 is SGHTA and CDR2 is FQGNSA in the germline V gene.

V is TRBV28 and J is TRBJ1-5; D is undetermined. The CDR3 sequence is 13 residues long. The germline V gene encodes CDR1 MDHEN and CDR2 SYDVKM. V lost 6 bases and J lost 4, with 10 bases in between. This CDR3 is CASRSAFNQPQHF. DNA for the CDR3: TGTGCCAGCAGGTCGGCGTTTAATCAGCCCCAGCATTTT. Variable domain in full (rest from reference TRBV28 and TRBJ1-5): DVKVTQSSRYLVKRTGEKVFLECVQDMDHENMFWYRQDPGLGLRLIYFSYDVKMKEKGDIPEGYSVSREKKERFSLILESASTNQTSMYLCASRSAFNQPQHFGDGTRLSIL.

This chain connects TRBV5-1 to TRBJ2-7; 7 bases agree with TRBD1. Germline V gene lookup returns CDR1 SGHRS and CDR2 YFSETQ. The CDR3 contains 15 residues. Germline trimming cut 4 bases from V and 0 bases from J; bases unmatched to any gene: 7. The CDR3 DNA reads TGCGCCAGCAGCCCGGCCCAGGGGGTCTCCTACGAGCAGTACTTC. Protein sequence: CASSPAQGVSYEQYF. Drawing the rest from reference TRBV5-1 and TRBJ2-7, the complete variable domain is KAGVTQTPRYLIKTRGQQVTLSCSPISGHRSVSWYQQTPGQGLQFLFEYFSETQRNKGNFPGRFSGRQFSNSRSEMNVSTLELGDSALYLCASSPAQGVSYEQYFGPGTRLTVT.

The chain has TRBV15 and TRBJ1-1; no firm D call. In germline, CDR1 is LNHNV, CDR2 YYDKDF (reference sequence). V dropped 3 bases and J dropped 4 bases, with 15 bases sitting between them. This CDR3 is built from 15 residues. The chain's CDR3 is CATSSPLGWATEAFF. The CDR3 DNA sequence: TGTGCCACCAGCAGCCCTCTAGGATGGGCCACTGAAGCTTTCTTT. The full variable domain, rest sourced from reference TRBV15 and TRBJ1-1, is DAMVIQNPRYQVTQFGKPVTLSCSQTLNHNVMYWYQQKSSQAPKLLFHYYDKDFNNEADTPDNFQSRRPNTSFCFLDIRSPGLGDTAMYLCATSSPLGWATEAFFGQGTRLTVV.

This chain connects TRBV6-6 to TRBJ2-1; D might be TRBD1 (5 bases). Germline values: CDR1 MNHNY, CDR2 SVGAGI (reference sequence). CDR3 size: 12 residues. With 10 bases removed from V and 3 bases from J, the gap between germline ends came to 10 bases. DNA for the CDR3: TGTGCCATGCGGACAAGCTACAATGAGCAGTTCTTC. Amino acids: CAMRTSYNEQFF.

CDR3: CASSTYNQPQHF. The CDR3 coding sequence is TGTGCCAGCAGTACATACAATCAGCCCCAGCATTTT. The chain carries TRBV25-1 and TRBJ1-5; D unclear. V was cut by 5 bases and J by 3 bases, with 5 bases left in between. Germline V gene lookup returns CDR1 MGHDK and CDR2 SYGVNS. CDR3 length equals 12 residues.

V and J are TRBV5-8 and TRBJ1-5; unclear D gene. V lost 4 bases to trimming and J lost 1 base, with 12 bases between them. Germline V gives CDR1 SGHTS, CDR2 YDEGEE. The CDR3 is 15 amino acids. CDR3 bases: TGTGCCAGCAGCCCTGCCGACGGGAGCAATCAGCCCCAGCATTTT. Protein: CASSPADGSNQPQHF.

This clone was picked up one time. The chain has TRBV4-3 and TRBJ2-2, with TRBD2 matching 15 bases. The CDR3 has 19 residues. V shed 0 bases and J 1 base; nucleotides not matched to a gene: 3. Germline V gene data show CDR1 as LGHNA and CDR2 as YSLEER. The CDR3 reads CASSQELGLAGGNTGELFF. The CDR3 region has the DNA TGCGCCAGCAGCCAAGAATTGGGACTAGCGGGGGGGAACACCGGGGAGCTGTTTTTT.

This clone was picked up a small number of times. The gene calls are TRBV5-4 and TRBJ2-3, with D unresolved. Germline V gene sequence: CDR1 SGHNT, CDR2 YYREEE (reference sequence). This CDR3 comprises 15 residues. V gave up 5 bases and J gave up 10 bases, with 23 bases separating them. The DNA of the CDR3 is TGTGCCAGCAGTTTCGACGGACCCTACGCTTTGTCGCAGTATTTT. Translated, it gives CASSFDGPYALSQYF. Filled out from reference TRBV5-4 and TRBJ2-3, the complete variable domain reads ETGVTQSPTHLIKTRGQQVTLRCSSQSGHNTVSWYQQALGQGPQFIFQYYREEENGRGNFPPRFSGLQFPNYSSELNVNALELDDSALYLCASSFDGPYALSQYFGPGTRLTVL.

This clone was seen more than once but under ten times. The chain couples TRBV12-3 or TRBV12-4 to TRBJ2-7; D unresolved. Trimming took off 4 bases at V and 3 bases at J, with 7 bases between the two ends. The CDR3 runs 12 residues. The CDR3 DNA reads as TGTGCCAGCAGTTCGACCAACTACGAGCAGTACTTC. This translates into CASSSTNYEQYF.

The chain employs TRBV25-1 and TRBJ2-2; weak D call: TRBD2 (6 bases). V lost 4 bases and J lost 6, with 9 bases in between. There are 13 residues in the CDR3. The germline CDR1 and CDR2 sequences are MGHDK and SYGVNS. The CDR3 DNA follows: TGTGCCAGCAGTGTGGCGGGGCCCGGGGAGCTGTTTTTT. It encodes CASSVAGPGELFF. The whole variable domain, remainder taken from reference TRBV25-1 and TRBJ2-2, is EADIYQTPRYLVIGTGKKITLECSQTMGHDKMYWYQQDPGMELHLIHYSYGVNSTEKGDLSSESTVSRIRTEHFPLTLESARPSHTSQYLCASSVAGPGELFFGEGSRLTVL.

V usage is TRBV14 and J usage is TRBJ2-7; 10 bases align to TRBD1. The CDR3 totals 16 residues. V lost 0 bases, J lost 3 bases, and 5 bases stayed unmatched. CDR1 and CDR2 from the germline V gene are SGHDN and FVKESK. CDR3 nucleotide sequence: TGTGCCAGCAGCCAAGAAGGATGGGACAGGGGCTACGAGCAGTACTTC. Translation gives CASSQEGWDRGYEQYF. The entire variable domain, with the rest obtained from reference TRBV14 and TRBJ2-7, is as follows: EAGVTQFPSHSVIEKGQTVTLRCDPISGHDNLYWYRRVMGKEIKFLLHFVKESKQDESGMPNNRFLAERTGGTYSTLKVQPAELEDSGVYFCASSQEGWDRGYEQYFGPGTRLTVT.

The CDR3 here is CASSPDGNQPQHF. The CDR3 coding sequence is TGCGCCAGCAGCCCGGACGGGAATCAGCCCCAGCATTTT. The chain carries TRBV5-1 and TRBJ1-5, with D uncertain. The CDR3 has 13 residues. Per germline, CDR1 SGHRS and CDR2 YFSETQ. The V end lost 4 bases, the J end lost 4 bases, and 9 bases lay between the germline ends.

The rearrangement joins TRBV19 to TRBJ2-1, with D perhaps being TRBD1 or TRBD2 (5 bases each). Trimming shortened V by 4 bases and J by 9 bases, and 13 bases separated the two germline ends. Germline CDR1 and CDR2: LNHDA and SQIVND (reference sequence). The CDR3 is made up of 13 amino acids. CDR3 nucleotides: TGTGCCAGTAGTACAACCGGGACCTCTGAGCAGTTCTTC. This sequence encodes CASSTTGTSEQFF.

This rearrangement joins TRBV27 to TRBJ1-5; D is possibly TRBD1 (5 bases). Trimming left V 2 bases short and J 5 bases short, with 10 bases between. Looked up from germline, CDR1 is MNHEY and CDR2 is SMNVEV (reference sequence). The CDR3 runs to 14 residues. The CDR3 DNA reads as TGTGCCAGCAGTTTAGTTGGGGGGGATCAGCCCCAGCATTTT. This codes for CASSLVGGDQPQHF.

V and J are TRBV18 and TRBJ2-5, with 14 bases identical to TRBD2. CDR3 length equals 17 residues. Germline V gives CDR1 KGHSH, CDR2 LQKENI. The J segment lost 5 bases and the V segment lost 1 base, leaving 6 bases of the junction unmatched. CDR3 in amino acids: CASSPLPGLAGAETQYF. The CDR3, as DNA: TGTGCCAGCTCACCACTCCCGGGACTAGCGGGAGCCGAGACCCAGTACTTC.

The chain is built from TRBV5-1 and TRBJ1-1; no reliable D call. V lost 0 bases, J lost 4 bases, and 7 bases lay in between. Germline V lookup: CDR1 SGHRS, CDR2 YFSETQ. The CDR3 contains 13 residues. CDR3 in DNA: TGCGCCAGCAGCTTGGGGGAAGCCACTGAAGCTTTCTTT. The encoded protein is CASSLGEATEAFF. Based on the CDR3 plus reference TRBV5-1 and TRBJ1-1, the full variable domain is KAGVTQTPRYLIKTRGQQVTLSCSPISGHRSVSWYQQTPGQGLQFLFEYFSETQRNKGNFPGRFSGRQFSNSRSEMNVSTLELGDSALYLCASSLGEATEAFFGQGTRLTVV.

The V call is TRBV4-3, the J call TRBJ2-7; D is perhaps TRBD2 (5 bases). The V end lost 4 bases, the J end lost 3 bases, and 10 bases lay between the germline ends. The CDR3 has 13 amino acids. CDR1 and CDR2 (germline): LGHNA, YSLEER. CDR3 protein: CASSRGEGYEQYF. The CDR3 coding sequence is TGCGCCAGCAGCCGGGGTGAGGGCTACGAGCAGTACTTC.

The chain uses TRBV7-9 and TRBJ1-1, with a weak D call TRBD1 (5 bases). Germline V CDR1 and CDR2: SEHNR, FQNEAQ (reference sequence). The CDR3 extends over 16 amino acids. The V gene lost 1 base and the J gene lost 4 bases, with 16 bases spanning the gap. Here the CDR3 reads CASSLVNRSVSTEAFF. CDR3 nucleotides: TGTGCCAGCAGCTTAGTAAACAGGTCGGTAAGCACTGAAGCTTTCTTT.

The J gene is TRBJ1-5, the V gene TRBV3-1 (or the pseudogene TRBV3-2); D not certain. V was shortened by 2 bases and J by 4 bases, with 9 bases between the two germline ends. CDR1 is LGHDT and CDR2 is YNNKEL in the germline V gene (reference sequence). The CDR3 is 14 residues long. The DNA of the CDR3 is TGTGCCAGCAGCCAAAATGTCGTTAATCAGCCCCAGCATTTT. It encodes CASSQNVVNQPQHF.